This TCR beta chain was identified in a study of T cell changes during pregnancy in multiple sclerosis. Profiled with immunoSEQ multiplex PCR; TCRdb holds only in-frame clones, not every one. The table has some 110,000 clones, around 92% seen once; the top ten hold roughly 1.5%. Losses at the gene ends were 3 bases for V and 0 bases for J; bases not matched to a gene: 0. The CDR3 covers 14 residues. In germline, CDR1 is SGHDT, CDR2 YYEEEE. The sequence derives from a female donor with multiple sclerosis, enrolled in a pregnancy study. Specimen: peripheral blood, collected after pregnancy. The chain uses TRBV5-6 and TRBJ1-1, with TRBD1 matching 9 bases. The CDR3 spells CASSWDRVNTEAFF. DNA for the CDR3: TGTGCCAGCAGCTGGGACAGGGTGAACACTGAAGCTTTCTTT.